Listed below are T cell receptor beta chains from one sample, sequenced in a study of blood T cell repertoires in COVID-19. Method: immunoSEQ multiplex PCR; TCRdb's copy keeps in-frame clones and lacks some. The sample consists of approximately 180,000 clones, approximately 85% of them appearing once. Sequenced sample: peripheral blood. The receptors here all came from a human donor with active or convalescent COVID-19. The donor label of this sample is uncertain. The CDR3 runs from the conserved cysteine through the conserved F or W.

TRBV5-1,TRBJ2-7,CASSSARTSGGREQYF
TRBV9,TRBJ2-3,CASSAGTETDTQYF
TRBV19,TRBJ1-1,CASRRQGQSNTEAFF
TRBV7-2,TRBJ2-7,CASSLSGGVYEQYF
TRBV7-3,TRBJ2-1,CASSAPGTGEQFF
TRBV12-3/TRBV12-4,TRBJ2-7,CASSYNSYEQYF
TRBV13,TRBJ1-1,CASTEGLNTEAFF
TRBV2,TRBJ2-7,CASNGDRNYEQYF
TRBV3-1/TRBV3-2,TRBJ2-6,CASSQGTGSGANVLTF
TRBV3-1/TRBV3-2,TRBJ1-5,CASSQAGGNQPQHF
TRBV28,TRBJ1-6,CASSIPPGQTLLHSYNSPLHF
TRBV6-4,TRBJ2-1,CASSNLAGAYNEQFF
TRBV18,TRBJ2-7,CASSPGASSYEQYF
TRBV3-1/TRBV3-2,TRBJ2-1,CASRTTGGSYNEQFF
TRBV7-6,TRBJ2-7,CASSLDSGRASDEQYF
TRBV5-6,TRBJ1-1,CASSLGEGSSANTEAFF
TRBV15,TRBJ2-1,CATSIGQGVYNEQFF
TRBV27,TRBJ2-1,CASSLSKRGGMYEQFF
TRBV19,TRBJ2-1,CATGLAGGHNEQFF
TRBV13,TRBJ2-3,CASSFLGRGGHTQYF
TRBV28,TRBJ1-2,CASSLPGYGYTF
TRBV2,TRBJ1-6,CASSEASLGGSPLHF
TRBV7-9,TRBJ2-7,CASSLGDRVSYEQYF
TRBV7-3,TRBJ2-3,CASTLGQATDTQYF
TRBV5-6,TRBJ2-4,CASSLEQGMNIQYF
TRBV21-1,TRBJ2-5,CASSKRTKLESGSNYSQETQYF
TRBV7-9,TRBJ2-7,CASSLEGRDEQYF
TRBV19,TRBJ1-5,CASSKGATGAIISNQPQHF
TRBV5-6,TRBJ1-1,CASSLRGTVNTEAFF
TRBV2,TRBJ1-5,CAGGTAIDQPQHF
TRBV10-2,TRBJ2-1,CASSEGTSGYNEQFF
TRBV27,TRBJ1-6,CASSPQGLPFASPLHF
TRBV11-2,TRBJ2-5,CASSLVLSPSQETQYF
TRBV5-1,TRBJ2-2,CASSLQGDTGELFF
TRBV5-8,TRBJ2-7,CASSFGTDFSYEQYF
TRBV10-3,TRBJ1-1,CAIKTWEGNTEAFF
TRBV11-2,TRBJ2-3,CASSPLRGSGPDTQYF
TRBV5-5,TRBJ2-7,CASSLTGQGGYEQYF
TRBV12-3/TRBV12-4,TRBJ2-3,CASRPLAGGQYF
TRBV5-1,TRBJ2-5,CASSLGGTSGVNSQETQYF
TRBV5-1,TRBJ2-3,CASSSFSGLSTDTQYF
TRBV13,TRBJ2-5,CASSPRLAGNQETQYF
TRBV9,TRBJ2-1,CASGEDEFF
TRBV3-1/TRBV3-2,TRBJ1-3,CASSRFPPGQNRGGNTIYF
TRBV28,TRBJ1-1,CASRRLDTEAFF
TRBV7-9,TRBJ2-3,CASSPILASSTDTQYF
TRBV5-1,TRBJ1-4,CASSATATNEKLFF
TRBV7-9,TRBJ2-2,CASVRQGRTGELFF
TRBV18,TRBJ1-5,CASSRDRVGQPQHF
TRBV19,TRBJ2-7,CASSQGGSQSSYEQYF
TRBV5-4,TRBJ2-3,CASSQGTSNRGHRDTQYF
TRBV30,TRBJ2-3,CAWSWGRSTDTQYF
TRBV5-1,TRBJ1-5,CASSLTGQGNQPQHF